This T cell receptor (beta chain) originates from a study of long-term antiretroviral therapy in people with HIV. Ahead of DNA extraction, samples held roughly 1-11 million cryopreserved PBMC each. Samples were assayed with immunoSEQ v3.0 at survey level. Sequencing aimed at roughly 40,000-55,000 T-cell genomes per sample. The method was immunoSEQ multiplex PCR; TCRdb's version includes in-frame clones alone and lacks a portion of them. The sample lists 25,000 to 30,000 clones; 95% were seen once. The study's findings and limits: HIV repertoire CDR3 lengths ranged less widely than those of controls. Before ART, certain clones expanded, and these dominated the repertoire at all time points.

Details on this clone: The antigen remains unidentified.

This receptor was taken from a man in his thirties or forties with HIV. Here the sequenced sample was unsorted PBMCs, taken 5.3 years after starting antiretroviral therapy.

The CDR3 bases are TGTGCCAGCAGTTACTCTAAAATGCGGTTGAGTGAGCAGTTCTTC. It specifies CASSYSKMRLSEQFF. The chain joins TRBV6-5 to TRBJ2-1; D is uncertain. In germline, CDR1 is MNHEY, CDR2 SVGAGI. The V and J ends lost 0 bases and 9 bases respectively, with 15 bases between them. This CDR3 is 15 amino acids long.